One sample yielded the 14 T cell receptor beta chains listed below, sequenced in a study of early T cells in non-severe SARS-CoV-2 infection. TCRdb recomputed calls from the 5' RACE reads with MiXCR, one row per CDR3 protein. The repertoire holds tens of thousands of distinct CDR3 sequences, with over 9% as singletons. Sequenced material: whole blood. The receptors originated from an adult who was a healthcare worker with PCR-confirmed SARS-CoV-2 infection or an uninfected control (not recorded which).

This clonotype has at least ten counts. This chain links TRBV5-6 with TRBJ2-5; the D gene could be TRBD1 or TRBD2 (5 bases each). V was trimmed by 6 bases and J by 4 bases, leaving 16 bases between them. The length of the CDR3 is 14 residues. Germline CDR1 reads SGHDT; CDR2 reads YYEEEE. This chain's CDR3 is CASKDAGTPETQYF. The CDR3 DNA is TGTGCCAGCAAGGATGCCGGGACCCCAGAGACCCAGTACTTC.

In DNA, the CDR3 is TGTGCCAACAGGGGACGTCCGGAGGATACGCAGTATTTT. It specifies CANRGRPEDTQYF. This chain uses TRBV12-3 or TRBV12-4 with TRBJ2-3; 7 nucleotides align to TRBD1. Trimming removed 10 bases from V and 6 bases from J; junction bases left unmatched: 10. The CDR3 is 13 residues long.

This clonotype has more than one count but fewer than ten. One end of the junction does not line up with germline, which may come from a read error. The chain combines TRBV7-7 with TRBJ2-7, with 12 bases identical to TRBD1. This CDR3 spans 14 amino acids. Germline assignment: CDR1 SSHAT and CDR2 FNYEAQ (reference sequence). The CDR3 DNA is TGTGCTAGCAGCCCGGGACAGGGGGCTCGCGAGCAGTACTTC. It encodes CASSPGQGAREQYF.

The chain employs TRBV29-1 and TRBJ1-2; 9 nucleotides match TRBD1. The CDR3 covers 14 residues. From germline, CDR1 is SQVTM and CDR2 ANQGSEA. V shed 4 bases and J 8 bases; nucleotides not matched to a gene: 11. The CDR3 nucleotides read TGCAGCGTTGGGGCCCGGGACAGGGTAGGCGGCTACACCTTC. It codes for CSVGARDRVGGYTF.

V and J are TRBV5-6 and TRBJ2-7; 8 bases match TRBD1. The CDR3 has 14 amino acids. V was clipped by 3 bases and J by 3 bases; unmatched bases: 5. CDR1 is SGHDT, CDR2 YYEEEE, per germline. CDR3 protein: CASSWTGSRYEQYF. The CDR3 coding sequence is TGTGCCAGCAGCTGGACAGGGTCCCGCTACGAGCAGTACTTC.

This clonotype was observed a few times. This chain links TRBV6-5 with TRBJ2-3; D is perhaps TRBD1 (6 bases). With 4 bases removed from V and 5 bases from J, the gap between germline ends came to 19 bases. The germline CDR1 and CDR2 sequences are MNHEY and SVGAGI. CDR3 size: 16 residues. The CDR3 DNA follows: TGTGCCAGCAGTTTCTTCGGGACAACCCTGGGAGATACGCAGTATTTT. Residues: CASSFFGTTLGDTQYF.

This clonotype has a handful of counts. The V gene is TRBV5-5, the J gene TRBJ2-3; a possible D gene is TRBD2 (6 bases). From germline, CDR1 is SGHKS and CDR2 YYEKEE (reference sequence). Trimming stripped 3 bases from V and 0 bases from J, with 14 bases between. CDR3 size: 16 residues. CDR3 DNA sequence: TGTGCCAGCAGCTCGGGGGACGCCTCTAGCACAGATACGCAGTATTTT. It encodes CASSSGDASSTDTQYF.

V usage is TRBV12-3 or TRBV12-4 and J usage is TRBJ1-5, with D unclear. Trimming cost V 6 bases and J 8 bases, with 14 bases left between them. This CDR3 is built from 13 residues. CDR3 in DNA: TGTGCCAGCAGCCACCGCTCAGTGGAGCCCCAGCATTTT. This codes for CASSHRSVEPQHF.

This clonotype was seen a handful of times. V and J are TRBV27 and TRBJ1-1; D is ambiguous. The ends were cut back, 8 bases at V and 7 bases at J, with 14 bases in the middle. Germline values: CDR1 MNHEY, CDR2 SMNVEV (reference sequence). CDR3 size: 12 residues. CDR3 protein: CASCIALNEAFF. In nucleotides, the CDR3 is TGTGCCAGCTGTATAGCCCTCAATGAAGCTTTCTTT.

The gene calls are TRBV7-8 and TRBJ1-5; D is possibly TRBD1 (6 bases). This CDR3 region has 14 residues. V was cut by 5 bases and J by 7 bases, with 15 bases left in between. Germline V gives CDR1 SGHVS, CDR2 FQNEAQ. CDR3 protein: CASSTHRVLQPQHF. The DNA of the CDR3 is TGTGCCAGCAGCACCCACAGGGTGCTCCAGCCCCAGCATTTT.

This clonotype has only a few counts. V and J are TRBV7-2 and TRBJ2-1, with D maybe TRBD2 (6 bases). Germline CDR1 is SGHTA and CDR2 is FQGNSA. Between the trimmed V and J ends, which lost 5 bases and 7 bases, there was a span of 18 bases. The CDR3 is 15 residues long. The CDR3 DNA follows: TGTGCCAGCAGCCCCCTTAGCGGACTTACGAATGAGCAGTTCTTC. This translates into CASSPLSGLTNEQFF.

The CDR3 DNA follows: TGTGCCAGCAGCTTAGAGGCCGTATTGATGACAGGGTTATTTTCACCCCTCCACTTT. This translates into CASSLEAVLMTGLFSPLHF. The chain has TRBV7-8 and TRBJ1-6; TRBD1 agrees at 7 bases. Germline V lookup: CDR1 SGHVS, CDR2 FQNEAQ. This CDR3 is built from 19 residues. V was clipped by 1 base and J by 9 bases; unmatched bases: 18.

This clonotype has a count of ten or more. V and J are TRBV7-6 and TRBJ2-6; D may match TRBD1 or TRBD2 (5 bases each). CDR1 is SGHVS and CDR2 is FNYEAQ in the germline V gene. V lost 1 base and J lost 4, with 8 bases in between. The CDR3 is 15 residues long. CDR3 sequence (DNA): TGTGCCAGCAGCTTAGAGGGGACCGGGGCCAACGTCCTGACTTTC. This gives the protein CASSLEGTGANVLTF.

This clonotype was observed once. V is TRBV9 and J is TRBJ1-3, with D perhaps matching TRBD1 (6 bases). With 0 bases removed from V and 3 bases from J, the gap between germline ends came to 13 bases. Germline V CDR1 and CDR2: SGDLS, YYNGEE. The CDR3 loop spans 16 amino acids. The CDR3 reads CASSVGLGADGNTIYF. DNA of the CDR3: TGTGCCAGCAGCGTAGGCCTGGGGGCGGATGGAAACACCATATATTTT.